This T cell receptor (beta chain) emerged from a study of identical twins. TCRdb recomputed calls from the 5' RACE reads with MiXCR, one row per CDR3 protein. The table lists under 450,000 distinct CDR3 sequences, around 20% of them singletons. This clonotype was counted at least ten times. CDR1 and CDR2 (germline): MDHEN, SYDVKM. CDR3 size: 17 residues. The J segment lost 1 base and the V segment lost 1 base, leaving 7 bases of the junction unmatched. Sequencing used naive T cells sorted from blood. This TCR was sampled from a man over 45 in good health. The chain combines TRBV28 with TRBJ1-1; 9 nucleotides agree with TRBD1. CDR3 residues: CASSLLWTGVSNTEAFF. The DNA of the CDR3 is TGTGCCAGCAGTTTATTGTGGACAGGGGTCTCGAACACTGAAGCTTTCTTT.